This T cell receptor (beta chain) was identified in a study of Ad26.COV2.S vaccination and SARS-CoV-2 variants. TCRdb's table, derived via immunoSEQ multiplex PCR, lists solely in-frame clones and lacks some. The sample has a few hundred thousand clones; under 90% are singletons. This CDR3 has 14 residues. In germline, CDR1 is LGHNA, CDR2 YSLEER. V shed 4 bases and J shed 0 bases, with 7 bases lying between them. Noted treatment: around 19 received Ad26.COV2.S at low or high dose, single or two shots; about 5 received placebo; per-sample allocation not given. Specimens were obtained on day 63 following the first vaccine or placebo injection. As its vector, the vaccine had Ad26, which expressed Wuhan-strain SARS-CoV-2 spike.

V gene TRBV4-3 combines with J gene TRBJ1-5; no clear D. The TCR comes from a person between 18 and 65 years old who received the Ad26.COV2.S COVID-19 vaccine or a placebo. The sequenced sample was peripheral blood, obtained in a trial of Ad26.COV2.S vaccine versus placebo. The CDR3 DNA sequence: TGCGCCAGCAGCCTGGACGGTAGCAATCAGCCCCAGCATTTT. It encodes CASSLDGSNQPQHF.